A single sample gave rise to the 11 T cell receptor beta chains below, sequenced in a study of Graves' ophthalmopathy and Graves' hyperthyroidism. Amplification of the TCR beta CDR3 regions used RNA transcripts (as template). Second-round multiplex PCR followed a first-round RT-PCR using HTBI primers. TCRdb re-analysed the multiplex PCR reads in MiXCR, keeping a single row per CDR3 protein. The data hold hundreds of thousands of distinct CDR3 sequences, with about 24% observed a single time. Material for sequencing was peripheral blood. Source of these receptors: a woman aged 18-35 years with stable Graves' hyperthyroidism. Some clones in this sample may be carry-over from other donors' samples.

This clonotype came up many times. The DNA for the CDR3 is TGTGCTAGTGGTTTGGCAAGTAGGACTGAAGCTTTCTTT. It specifies CASGLASRTEAFF. V is TRBV12-5 and J is TRBJ1-1; no definite D call. Between the trimmed V and J ends, which lost 1 base and 5 bases, there was a span of 8 bases. The CDR3 extends over 13 amino acids. Germline V lookup: CDR1 LGHNT, CDR2 FRNRAP.

The chain joins TRBV6-1 to TRBJ1-1; D call uncertain. Germline V gene data show CDR1 as MNHNS and CDR2 as SASEGT. The germline V and J ends were trimmed by 2 bases and 6 bases, with 19 bases remaining between them. The CDR3 runs 16 residues. CDR3 loop: CASSERWSGVEAEAFF. CDR3 sequence (DNA): TGTGCCAGCAGTGAAAGGTGGTCAGGCGTGGAGGCTGAAGCTTTCTTT.

The CDR3 sequence is CASSGGLVTGELFF. The CDR3 nucleotides read TGCGCCAGCAGCGGAGGTTTGGTCACCGGGGAGCTGTTTTTT. The rearrangement joins TRBV4-1 to TRBJ2-2; D perhaps matches TRBD2 (5 bases). This CDR3 is 14 amino acids long. Germline V lookup: CDR1 MGHRA, CDR2 YSYEKL. V was shortened by 5 bases and J by 4 bases, with 11 bases between the two germline ends.

This clonotype was seen many times. A read error may account for a junction end that differs from germline. V gene TRBV5-6 combines with J gene TRBJ2-5; 7 nucleotides line up with TRBD2. Germline V gene data show CDR1 as SGHDT and CDR2 as YYEEEE. This CDR3 spans 18 amino acids. The CDR3, as DNA: TGTGCCAGCAATTCCGGATTCTCTTATAGCGGGTACCAAGAGGCCCAGTACTTC. Its protein is CASNSGFSYSGYQEAQYF.

Ten or more counts support this clonotype. This chain uses TRBV29-1 with TRBJ1-1; tentatively, D is TRBD1 (5 bases). From germline, CDR1 is SQVTM and CDR2 ANQGSEA. This CDR3 region has 13 residues. Trimming removed 4 bases at V and 0 bases at J, with 9 bases between. CDR3 amino acids: CSVVGLMNTEAFF. CDR3 nucleotide sequence: TGCAGCGTTGTGGGGCTGATGAACACTGAAGCTTTCTTT.

V usage is TRBV6-5 and J usage is TRBJ1-1; D remains unclear. Germline V gene sequence: CDR1 MNHEY, CDR2 SVGAGI. V was trimmed by 4 bases and J by 6 bases, leaving 12 bases between them. This CDR3 spans 13 amino acids. The CDR3 nucleotides are TGTGCCAGCAGTTCCGGACTCTTCCCTGAAGCTTTCTTT. It specifies CASSSGLFPEAFF.

This clonotype has ten or more counts. This chain joins TRBV6-1 and TRBJ1-2, with D possibly being TRBD1 (6 bases). Per the germline V gene, CDR1 is MNHNS and CDR2 is SASEGT. CDR3 length: 14 residues. V was pared by 8 bases and J by 4 bases, with 17 bases between. Here the CDR3 reads CASERTVGLYGYTF. The CDR3 DNA sequence: TGTGCCAGCGAAAGGACAGTGGGGCTCTATGGCTACACCTTC.

The rearrangement uses TRBV6-1 and TRBJ2-7; D could derive from TRBD1 or TRBD2 (5 bases each). Trimming took 5 bases from V and 4 from J, leaving 15 bases between them. This CDR3 region has 14 residues. CDR1 is MNHNS, CDR2 SASEGT, per germline. CDR3 loop: CASSLGTPGYEQYF. The CDR3 DNA follows: TGTGCCAGCAGTCTCGGGACGCCGGGGTACGAGCAGTACTTC.

The sample holds many counts of this clonotype. This chain connects TRBV29-1 to TRBJ2-5, with 8 nucleotides matching TRBD1. The CDR3 covers 12 residues. J gave up 5 bases and V 7 bases, and 6 bases lay outside the gene matches. CDR1 and CDR2 (germline): SQVTM, ANQGSEA. The CDR3 DNA follows: TGCAGCGCCGACAGGGGCAGGGAGACCCAGTACTTC. Translated: CSADRGRETQYF. The full variable domain, completed using reference TRBV29-1 and TRBJ2-5, is SAVISQKPSRDICQRGTSLTIQCQVDSQVTMMFWYRQQPGQSLTLIATANQGSEATYESGFVIDKFPISRPNLTFSTLTVSNMSPEDSSIYLCSADRGRETQYFGPGTRLLVL.

This clonotype was counted at least ten times. J is TRBJ1-1 and V is TRBV29-1; D not resolved. Trimming removed 4 bases at V and 3 bases at J, with 6 bases between. The CDR3 consists of 11 residues. Germline CDR1 reads SQVTM; CDR2 reads ANQGSEA. In DNA, the CDR3 is TGCAGCGTTGTTTGGGACACTGAAGCTTTCTTT. Translation: CSVVWDTEAFF.

This clonotype was detected many times. This chain connects TRBV6-5 to TRBJ1-2, with 8 positions matching TRBD1. CDR1 and CDR2 (germline): MNHEY, SVGAGI. V was clipped by 0 bases and J by 6 bases; unmatched bases: 12. This CDR3 has 17 amino acids. The CDR3 spells CASSYSIGQGAQDGYTF. The CDR3 DNA reads as TGTGCCAGCAGTTACTCTATTGGGCAGGGGGCTCAAGATGGCTACACCTTC.